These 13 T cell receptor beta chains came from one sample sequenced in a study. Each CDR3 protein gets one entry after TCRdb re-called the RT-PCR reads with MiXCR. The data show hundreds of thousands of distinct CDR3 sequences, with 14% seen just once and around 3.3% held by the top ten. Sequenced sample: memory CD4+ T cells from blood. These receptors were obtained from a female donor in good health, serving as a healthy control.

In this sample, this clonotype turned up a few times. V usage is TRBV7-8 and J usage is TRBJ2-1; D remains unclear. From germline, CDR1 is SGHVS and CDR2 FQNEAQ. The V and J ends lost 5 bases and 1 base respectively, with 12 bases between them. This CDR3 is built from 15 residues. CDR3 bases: TGTGCCAGCAGCCAACAATTTCGGTCCTACAATGAGCAGTTCTTC. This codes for CASSQQFRSYNEQFF.

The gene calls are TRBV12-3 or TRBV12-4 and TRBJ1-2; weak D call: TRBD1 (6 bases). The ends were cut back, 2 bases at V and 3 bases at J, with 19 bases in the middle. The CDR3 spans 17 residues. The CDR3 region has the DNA TGTGCCAGCAGTTTATCGGTGATGGGGGGCGCGGACTATGGCTACACCTTC. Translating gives CASSLSVMGGADYGYTF.

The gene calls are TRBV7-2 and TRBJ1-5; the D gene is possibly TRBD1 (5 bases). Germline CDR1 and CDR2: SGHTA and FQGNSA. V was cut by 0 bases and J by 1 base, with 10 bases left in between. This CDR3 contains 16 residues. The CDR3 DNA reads TGTGCCAGCAGCTTAGCGAGGGGCGGGAGCAATCAGCCCCAGCATTTT. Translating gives CASSLARGGSNQPQHF. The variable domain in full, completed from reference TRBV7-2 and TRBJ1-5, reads GAGVSQSPSNKVTEKGKDVELRCDPISGHTALYWYRQSLGQGLEFLIYFQGNSAPDKSGLPSDRFSAERTGGSVSTLTIQRTQQEDSAVYLCASSLARGGSNQPQHFGDGTRLSIL.

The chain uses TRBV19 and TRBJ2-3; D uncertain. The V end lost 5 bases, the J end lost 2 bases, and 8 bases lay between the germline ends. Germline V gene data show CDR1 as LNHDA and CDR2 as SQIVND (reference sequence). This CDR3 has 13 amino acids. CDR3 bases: TGTGCCAGTAGTCCTCTCTTCACAGATACGCAGTATTTT. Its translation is CASSPLFTDTQYF.

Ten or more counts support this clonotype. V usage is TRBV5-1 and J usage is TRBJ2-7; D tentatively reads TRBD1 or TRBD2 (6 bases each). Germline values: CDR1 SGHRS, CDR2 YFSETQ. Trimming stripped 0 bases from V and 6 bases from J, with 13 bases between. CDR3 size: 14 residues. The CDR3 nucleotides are TGCGCCAGCAGCTTGGGCGGAGGGACAAGCGAGCAGTACTTC. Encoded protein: CASSLGGGTSEQYF. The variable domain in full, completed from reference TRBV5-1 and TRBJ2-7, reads KAGVTQTPRYLIKTRGQQVTLSCSPISGHRSVSWYQQTPGQGLQFLFEYFSETQRNKGNFPGRFSGRQFSNSRSEMNVSTLELGDSALYLCASSLGGGTSEQYFGPGTRLTVT.

The CDR3, as DNA: TGTGCCAGCAGTTACACCTACAAGGATTCACCCCTCCACTTT. This sequence encodes CASSYTYKDSPLHF. The chain carries TRBV6-5 and TRBJ1-6; D is uncertain. The CDR3 extends over 14 amino acids. The V gene's germline CDR1 is MNHEY and CDR2 SVGAGI. The V end lost 2 bases, the J end lost 8 bases, and 10 bases lay between the germline ends.

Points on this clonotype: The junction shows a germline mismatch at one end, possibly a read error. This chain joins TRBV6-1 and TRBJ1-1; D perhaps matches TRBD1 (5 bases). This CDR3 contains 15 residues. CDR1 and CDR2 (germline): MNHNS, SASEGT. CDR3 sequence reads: CASSLSREGNAEAFF. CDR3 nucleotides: TGTGCCAGCAGTCTTTCCCGGGAGGGGAACGCTGAAGCTTTCTTT.

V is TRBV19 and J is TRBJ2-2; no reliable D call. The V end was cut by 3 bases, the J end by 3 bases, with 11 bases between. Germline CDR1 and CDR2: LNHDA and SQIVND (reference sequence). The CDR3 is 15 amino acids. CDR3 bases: TGTGCCAGTAGTATGGAAATAGTTCACACCGGGGAGCTGTTTTTT. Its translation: CASSMEIVHTGELFF. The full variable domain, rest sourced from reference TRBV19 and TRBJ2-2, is DGGITQSPKYLFRKEGQNVTLSCEQNLNHDAMYWYRQDPGQGLRLIYYSQIVNDFQKGDIAEGYSVSREKKESFPLTVTSAQKNPTAFYLCASSMEIVHTGELFFGEGSRLTVL.

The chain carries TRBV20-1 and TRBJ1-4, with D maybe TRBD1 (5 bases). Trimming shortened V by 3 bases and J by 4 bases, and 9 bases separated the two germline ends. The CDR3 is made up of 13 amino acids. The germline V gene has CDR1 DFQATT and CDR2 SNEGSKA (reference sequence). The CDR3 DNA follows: TGCAGTGCTAGCGGGACTGATAATGAAAAACTGTTTTTT. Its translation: CSASGTDNEKLFF.

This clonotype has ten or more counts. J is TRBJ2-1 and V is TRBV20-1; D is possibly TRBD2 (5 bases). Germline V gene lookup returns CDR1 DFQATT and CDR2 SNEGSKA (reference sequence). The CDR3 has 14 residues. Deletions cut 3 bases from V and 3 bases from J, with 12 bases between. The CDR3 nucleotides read TGCAGTGCTAGCGGGGATCCGGGCTACAATGAGCAGTTCTTC. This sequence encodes CSASGDPGYNEQFF.

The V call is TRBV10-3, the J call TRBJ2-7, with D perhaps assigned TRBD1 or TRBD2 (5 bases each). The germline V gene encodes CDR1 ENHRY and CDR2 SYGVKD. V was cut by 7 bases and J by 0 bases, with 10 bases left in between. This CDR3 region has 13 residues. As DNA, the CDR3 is TGTGCCATCATGGGACGAAGCTCCTACGAGCAGTACTTC. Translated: CAIMGRSSYEQYF.

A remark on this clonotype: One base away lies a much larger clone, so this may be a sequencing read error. This CDR3 is CSVEQGARTEAFF. CDR3 nucleotides: TGCAGCGTGGAACAGGGGGCGCGGACTGAAGCTTTCTTT. This chain uses TRBV29-1 with TRBJ1-1, with 9 bases aligning to TRBD1. V lost 6 bases to trimming and J lost 5 bases; unmatched junction nucleotides: 7. The CDR3 extends over 13 amino acids. Germline V lookup: CDR1 SQVTM, CDR2 ANQGSEA.

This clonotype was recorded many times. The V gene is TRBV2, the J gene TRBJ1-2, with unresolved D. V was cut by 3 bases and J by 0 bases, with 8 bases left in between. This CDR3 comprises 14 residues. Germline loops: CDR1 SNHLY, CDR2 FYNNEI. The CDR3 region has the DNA TGTGCCAGCAGTGATGAACAATCTAACTATGGCTACACCTTC. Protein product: CASSDEQSNYGYTF. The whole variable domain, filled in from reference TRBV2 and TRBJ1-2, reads EPEVTQTPSHQVTQMGQEVILRCVPISNHLYFYWYRQILGQKVEFLVSFYNNEISEKSEIFDDQFSVERPDGSNFTLKIRSTKLEDSAMYFCASSDEQSNYGYTFGSGTRLTVV.